This T cell receptor beta chain appears in the sequencing data of a study of blood T cell repertoires in COVID-19. Turning to the study itself: Sites across the United States, Italy and Spain contributed samples from acute and convalescent COVID-19. The cDNA or gDNA used as material had been derived from T cells, B-cell-depleted T cells, or PBMCs.

In the study's own analysis: Reference gene primer amplification in the assay estimated nucleated cell counts. TCRdb's copy holds only in-frame clones and misses some; the assay was immunoSEQ multiplex PCR. That table supplies the V and J calls and clone size; D and trimming were determined from the DNA. This sample has 130,000 to 150,000 clones, with about four fifths found just once. The sample comprised peripheral blood. This receptor was taken from a human donor in a cohort sampled during active COVID-19.

For the CDR3, the DNA is TGTGCCAGCAGCTTGCGAGACCAAGAGACCCAGTACTTC. The encoded protein is CASSLRDQETQYF. This chain uses TRBV11-3 with TRBJ2-5; D uncertain. This CDR3 spans 13 amino acids. Trimming left V 3 bases short and J 0 bases short, with 5 bases between. Germline V gene lookup returns CDR1 SGHNT and CDR2 YENEEA.